This T cell receptor (beta chain) is drawn from a study of persistence of HIV-infected CD4 T cells. Across the whole study: A median of roughly 8 years of suppressive ART preceded sampling. Multiple blood draws of up to about 180 mL, except a couple of donors with single leukapheresis. Study outcomes and limitations: Bulk TCR data could not be restricted to HIV-1-infected CMV-responding cells.

The libraries were made with immunoSEQ version 4 in survey mode. Using immunoSEQ multiplex PCR, the repertoire was profiled, and TCRdb retains in-frame clones only, with some absent. The sample has more than 45,000 clones; over 70% are singletons. CDR1 MNHEY and CDR2 SVGAGI come from the germline V gene. V shed 6 bases, J shed 3 bases, and the junction held 7 bases outside the gene matches. The length of the CDR3 is 15 residues. Stimulation used 7.5 to 10 ug/mL lysate from CMV-infected fibroblasts. CD40L/CD69 double-negative CD45RO-high memory CD4+ T cells were collected. Donors had CD4+ T cell counts above 400 cells/uL and were CMV-seropositive. Concerning this clone itself: The antigen is unknown.

This chain connects TRBV6-5 to TRBJ2-3, with TRBD2 matching over 9 bases. The specimen comprised CD4+ T cells sorted from PBMCs after approximately 18-hour stimulation, sampled from a patient who received antiretroviral therapy. The receptor was derived from an adult man with HIV who was CMV-seropositive. The CDR3 DNA follows: TGTGCCAGCAGGGTTAGCGGGGGCCTGACAGATACGCAGTATTTT. The encoded protein is CASRVSGGLTDTQYF.